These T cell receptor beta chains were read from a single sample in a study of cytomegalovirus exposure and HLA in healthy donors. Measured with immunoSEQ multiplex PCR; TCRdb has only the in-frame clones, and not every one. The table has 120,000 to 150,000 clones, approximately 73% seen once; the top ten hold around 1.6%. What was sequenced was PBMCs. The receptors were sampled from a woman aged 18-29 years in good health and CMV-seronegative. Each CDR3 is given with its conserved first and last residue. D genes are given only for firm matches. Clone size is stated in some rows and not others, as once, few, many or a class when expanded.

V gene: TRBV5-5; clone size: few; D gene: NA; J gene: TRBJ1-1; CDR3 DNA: TGTGCCAGCAGCTGGGAGTGGGTAGGAGAAGCTTTCTTT; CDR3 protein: CASSWEWVGEAFF
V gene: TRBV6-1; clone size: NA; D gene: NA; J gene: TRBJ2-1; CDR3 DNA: TGTGCCAGCAGCGGTTCTTGGACAGAGCAGTTCTTC; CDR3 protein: CASSGSWTEQFF
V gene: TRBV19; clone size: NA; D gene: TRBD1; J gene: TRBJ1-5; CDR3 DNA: TGTGCCAGTAGTTTCCAGGGGGTAGTTCAGCCCCAGCATTTT; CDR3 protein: CASSFQGVVQPQHF
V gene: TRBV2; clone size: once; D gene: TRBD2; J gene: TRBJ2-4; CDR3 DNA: TGTGCCAGCAACGGACTAGCGGGGGTTAATTCGGCCAAAAACATTCAGTACTTC; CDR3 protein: CASNGLAGVNSAKNIQYF
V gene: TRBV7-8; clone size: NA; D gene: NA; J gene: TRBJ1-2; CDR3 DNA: TGTGCCAGCAGCTTAAATCAGGGTCAAGGAAATGGCTACACCTTC; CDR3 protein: CASSLNQGQGNGYTF
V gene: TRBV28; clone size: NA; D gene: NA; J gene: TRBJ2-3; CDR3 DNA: TGTGCCAGCAGTTCCCAGGGGGGAGCGGGAGTTCTAGATACGCAGTATTTT; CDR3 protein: CASSSQGGAGVLDTQYF
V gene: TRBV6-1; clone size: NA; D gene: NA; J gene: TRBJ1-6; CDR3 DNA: TGTGCCAGCAGTGAAACAGGGTGGAGTTCACCCCTCCACTTT; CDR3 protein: CASSETGWSSPLHF
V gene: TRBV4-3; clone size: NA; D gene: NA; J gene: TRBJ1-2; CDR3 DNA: TGCGCCAGCAGCCTGACCATAAACTTACAGGGATCGGGAGGCTACACCTTC; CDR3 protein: CASSLTINLQGSGGYTF
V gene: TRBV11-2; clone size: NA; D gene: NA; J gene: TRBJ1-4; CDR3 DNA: TGTGCCAGCAGCTTAGGCGGGACAACTAATGAAAAACTGTTTTTT; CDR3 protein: CASSLGGTTNEKLFF
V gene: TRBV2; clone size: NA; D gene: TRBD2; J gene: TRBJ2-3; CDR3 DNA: TGTGCCAGCAGTCCTAGCGGGAAGGCCACAGATACGCAGTATTTT; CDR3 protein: CASSPSGKATDTQYF
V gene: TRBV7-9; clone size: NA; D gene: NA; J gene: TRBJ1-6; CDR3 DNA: TGTGCCAGCAGCTTAAAGGGGCCCAATTCACCCCTCCACTTT; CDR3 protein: CASSLKGPNSPLHF
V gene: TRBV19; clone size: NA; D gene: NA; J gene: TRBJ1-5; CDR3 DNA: TGTGCCAGTATTCCCGGGACATCGTTCAATCAGCCCCAGCATTTT; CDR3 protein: CASIPGTSFNQPQHF
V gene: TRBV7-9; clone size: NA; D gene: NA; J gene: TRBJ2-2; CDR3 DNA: TGTGCCAGCAGCCTGGGACTCCTTGGCGGGGAGCTGTTTTTT; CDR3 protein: CASSLGLLGGELFF
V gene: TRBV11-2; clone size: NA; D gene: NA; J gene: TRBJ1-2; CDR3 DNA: TGTGCCAGCAGCGGCGACAGATATGGCTACACCTTC; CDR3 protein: CASSGDRYGYTF
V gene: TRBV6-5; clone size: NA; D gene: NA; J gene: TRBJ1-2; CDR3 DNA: TGTGCCAGCAGTTACGGTGGTTTGAGGGCTAACTATGGCTACACCTTC; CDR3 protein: CASSYGGLRANYGYTF
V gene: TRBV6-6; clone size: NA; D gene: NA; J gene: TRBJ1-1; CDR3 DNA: TGTGCCAGCAGTTCCCCGACAGAAATGAACACTGAAGCTTTCTTT; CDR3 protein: CASSSPTEMNTEAFF
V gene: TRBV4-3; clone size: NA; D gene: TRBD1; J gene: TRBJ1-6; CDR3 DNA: TGCGCCAGCAGCCAAGGGCAGGGGGTGAATTCACCCCTCCACTTT; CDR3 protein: CASSQGQGVNSPLHF
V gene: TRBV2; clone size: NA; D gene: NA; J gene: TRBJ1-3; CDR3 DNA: TGTGCCAGCAGGACTTTGACGAGAGACACCATATATTTT; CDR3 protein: CASRTLTRDTIYF
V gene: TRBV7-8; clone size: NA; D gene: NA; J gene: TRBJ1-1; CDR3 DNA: TGTGCCAGCAGCCCACCGAGGGAACTAGCTTTCTTT; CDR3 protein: CASSPPRELAFF
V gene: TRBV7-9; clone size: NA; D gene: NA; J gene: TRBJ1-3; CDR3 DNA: TGTGCCAGCAGCTTAGCGCGCCCCAGGGTAACTGGAAACACCATATATTTT; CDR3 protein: CASSLARPRVTGNTIYF
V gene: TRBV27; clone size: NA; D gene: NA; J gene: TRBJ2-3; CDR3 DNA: TGTGCCAGCAGTTGGGGGGGTTACGGGGGGCTGACAGATACGCAGTATTTT; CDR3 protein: CASSWGGYGGLTDTQYF
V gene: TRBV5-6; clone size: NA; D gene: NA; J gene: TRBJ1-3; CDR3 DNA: TGTGCCAGCAGCTTGCGGGGGATCGACTCTGGAAACACCATATATTTT; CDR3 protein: CASSLRGIDSGNTIYF
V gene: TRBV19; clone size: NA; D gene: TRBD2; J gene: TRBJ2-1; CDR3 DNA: TGTGCCATCGGCGGGAGAGAAGTATACAATGAGCAGTTCTTC; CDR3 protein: CAIGGREVYNEQFF
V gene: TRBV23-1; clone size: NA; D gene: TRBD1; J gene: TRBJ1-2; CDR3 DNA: TGCGCCAGCAGTCGCAGACAGGGAAACTATGGCTACACCTTC; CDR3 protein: CASSRRQGNYGYTF
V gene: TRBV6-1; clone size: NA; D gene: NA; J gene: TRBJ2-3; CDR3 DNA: TGTGCCAGCAGGGAACAGGGTGTCACAGATACGCAGTATTTT; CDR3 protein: CASREQGVTDTQYF
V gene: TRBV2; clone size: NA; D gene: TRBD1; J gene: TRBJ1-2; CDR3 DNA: TGTGCCAGCAGAGGTGGACAGGGGGCGGGATGGGGGACCTTC; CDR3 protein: CASRGGQGAGWGTF
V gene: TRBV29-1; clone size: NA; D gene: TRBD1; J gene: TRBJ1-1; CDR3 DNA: TGCAGCGTGGACAGGGGGGACACTGAAGCTTTCTTT; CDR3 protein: CSVDRGDTEAFF
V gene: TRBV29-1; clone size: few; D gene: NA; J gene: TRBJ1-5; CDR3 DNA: TGCAGCGTATCCTTACAAGGGGTTTCCAATCAGCCCCAGCATTTT; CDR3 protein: CSVSLQGVSNQPQHF
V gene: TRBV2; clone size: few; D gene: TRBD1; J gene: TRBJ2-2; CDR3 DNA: TGTGCCAGCATGCGGACAGGAAAGAACACCGGGGAGCTGTTTTTT; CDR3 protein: CASMRTGKNTGELFF
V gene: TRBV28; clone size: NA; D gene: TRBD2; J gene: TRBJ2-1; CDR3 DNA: TGTGCCAGCAGAGGCGGGGGGGTCAATGAGCAGTTCTTC; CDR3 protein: CASRGGGVNEQFF
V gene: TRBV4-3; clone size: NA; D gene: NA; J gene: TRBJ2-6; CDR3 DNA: TGCGCCAGCAGCCAGCGAACAGGCTCTGGGGCCAACGTCCTGACTTTC; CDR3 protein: CASSQRTGSGANVLTF
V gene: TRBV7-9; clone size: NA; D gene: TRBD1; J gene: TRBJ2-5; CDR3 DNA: TGTGCCAGCAGCTTAGGCCGGACAGGGCAAGAGACCCAGTACTTC; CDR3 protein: CASSLGRTGQETQYF
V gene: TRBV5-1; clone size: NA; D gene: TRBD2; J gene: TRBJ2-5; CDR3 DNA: TGCGCCAGCAGCCCTCGGACTAGCGGGACACCAGAGACCCAGTACTTC; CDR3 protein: CASSPRTSGTPETQYF
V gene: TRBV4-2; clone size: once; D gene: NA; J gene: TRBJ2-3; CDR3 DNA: TGTGCCAGCAGCCAAGAGGGGGGTAGCACAGATACGCAGTATTTT; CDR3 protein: CASSQEGGSTDTQYF
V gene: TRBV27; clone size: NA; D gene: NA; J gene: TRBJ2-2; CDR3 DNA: TGTGCCAGCAGTTTAATCGGCACCGGGGAGCTGTTTTTT; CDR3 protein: CASSLIGTGELFF
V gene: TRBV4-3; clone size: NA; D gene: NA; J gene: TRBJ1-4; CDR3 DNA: TGCGCCAGCAGCCGGGAGATTTATGAAAAACTGTTTTTT; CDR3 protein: CASSREIYEKLFF
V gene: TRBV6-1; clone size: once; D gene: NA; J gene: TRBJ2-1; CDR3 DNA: TGTGCCAGCAGTGAAGCGGAGGGCGGACTAGAGCAGTTCTTC; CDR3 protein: CASSEAEGGLEQFF
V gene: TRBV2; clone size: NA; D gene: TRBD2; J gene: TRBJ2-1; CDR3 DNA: TGTGCCATCCTCCCGGAGGGGCTAGCGGGGAGGAATGAGCAGTTCTTC; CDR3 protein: CAILPEGLAGRNEQFF
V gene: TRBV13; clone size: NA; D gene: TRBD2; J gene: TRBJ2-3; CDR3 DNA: TGTGCCAGCAGCTTCCGACTAGCGGGCACAGATACGCAGTATTTT; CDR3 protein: CASSFRLAGTDTQYF
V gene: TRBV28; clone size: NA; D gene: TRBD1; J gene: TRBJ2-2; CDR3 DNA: TGTGCCAGCAGTTCCGGGACAGGGGCGTCGAACACCGGGGAGCTGTTTTTT; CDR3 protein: CASSSGTGASNTGELFF
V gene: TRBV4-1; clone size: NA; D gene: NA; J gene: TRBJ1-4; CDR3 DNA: TGCGCCACCTCCTCCGGGGTATTTGAAAAACTGTTTTTT; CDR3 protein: CATSSGVFEKLFF
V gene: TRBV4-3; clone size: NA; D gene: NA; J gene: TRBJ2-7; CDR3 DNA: TGCGCCAGCAGCCAAGATAGCCGCTACGAGCAGTACTTC; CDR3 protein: CASSQDSRYEQYF
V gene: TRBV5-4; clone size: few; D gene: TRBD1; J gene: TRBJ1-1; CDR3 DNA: TGTGCCAGCAGCGGGGGACAGAACATGAACACTGAAGCTTTCTTT; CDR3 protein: CASSGGQNMNTEAFF
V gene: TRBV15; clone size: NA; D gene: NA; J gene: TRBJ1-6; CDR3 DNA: TGTGCCACCAGCAGAGATTTGGGAGTCGCTGGGAGCTCCTATAATTCACCCCTCCACTTT; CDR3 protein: CATSRDLGVAGSSYNSPLHF
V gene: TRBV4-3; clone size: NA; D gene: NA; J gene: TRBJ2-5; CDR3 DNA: NA; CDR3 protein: CASSQEVGQGARYF
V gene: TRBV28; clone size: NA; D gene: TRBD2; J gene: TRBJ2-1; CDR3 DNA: TGTGCCAGCAGTTTTGGTCTGGGGCTAGCGGGGAGTAATGAGCAGTTCTTC; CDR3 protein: CASSFGLGLAGSNEQFF
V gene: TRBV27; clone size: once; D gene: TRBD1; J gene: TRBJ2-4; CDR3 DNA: TGTGCCAGCAGGCCGACAGGGATGAACATTCAGTACTTC; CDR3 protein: CASRPTGMNIQYF
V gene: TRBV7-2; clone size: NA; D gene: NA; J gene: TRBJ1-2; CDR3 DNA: TGTGCCAGCAGCTCGCAAACCGGGGGTTATGGCTACACCTTC; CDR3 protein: CASSSQTGGYGYTF
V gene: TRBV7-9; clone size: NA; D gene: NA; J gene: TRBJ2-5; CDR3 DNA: TGTGCCAGCAGGTTTCGGGGGAGCCAAGAGACCCAGTACTTC; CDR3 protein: CASRFRGSQETQYF
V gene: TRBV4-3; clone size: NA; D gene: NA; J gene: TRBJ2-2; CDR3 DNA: TGCGCCAGCAGCCAAGCATCCTCGGGACAATGGCCTAGGGGCGGGGAGCTGTTTTTT; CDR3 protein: CASSQASSGQWPRGGELFF
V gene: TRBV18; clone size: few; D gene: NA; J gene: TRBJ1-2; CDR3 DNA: TGTGCCAGCTCACACGGGATTTATGGCTACACCTTC; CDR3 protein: CASSHGIYGYTF
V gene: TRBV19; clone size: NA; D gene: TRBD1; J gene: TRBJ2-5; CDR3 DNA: TGTGCCAGTAGTATTCCGGACAGGGGACGGCAAGAGACCCAGTACTTC; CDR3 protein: CASSIPDRGRQETQYF
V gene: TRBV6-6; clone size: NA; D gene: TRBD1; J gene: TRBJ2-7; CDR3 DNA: TGTGCCACAACCTCCGGGACAGGGGGTTACGAGCAGTACTTC; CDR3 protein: CATTSGTGGYEQYF
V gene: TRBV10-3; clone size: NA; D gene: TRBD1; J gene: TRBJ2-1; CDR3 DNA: TGTGCCATCAGTGGGACAGGGTGGTATGAGCAGTTCTTC; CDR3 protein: CAISGTGWYEQFF
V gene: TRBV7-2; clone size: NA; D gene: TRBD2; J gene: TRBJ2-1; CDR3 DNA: TGTGCCAGCAGCTTACGGACTAGCGGGGTGGACAATGAGCAGTTCTTC; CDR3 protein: CASSLRTSGVDNEQFF
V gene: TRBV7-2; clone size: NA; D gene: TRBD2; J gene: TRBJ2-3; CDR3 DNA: TGTGCCAGCAGCTTAGATGCGGGGGGGCACACAGATACGCAGTATTTT; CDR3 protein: CASSLDAGGHTDTQYF